These T cell receptor beta chains were read from a single sample in a study of T cells in Graves' hyperthyroidism and ophthalmopathy. TCRdb itself ran the multiplex PCR reads through MiXCR, one entry per CDR3 protein. Altogether a few hundred thousand distinct CDR3 sequences are present, 20% to 25% being singletons, with the ten largest covering about half. The material sequenced was blood. The receptors were sampled from a woman aged 70-85 years with Graves' ophthalmopathy. Both conserved end residues are part of each CDR3. D genes are given only for firm matches. Not every row has a clone size; where given, it reads once, few, many or a size class.

v_call	clone_size	d_call	j_call	cdr3_aa	cdr3_nt
TRBV18	few	-	TRBJ1-1	CASARTARTEAFF	TGTGCCAGCGCCCGGACAGCGCGCACTGAAGCTTTCTTT
TRBV15	-	-	TRBJ2-5	CATSRDPRGGETQYF	TGTGCCACCAGCAGAGATCCCCGAGGCGGGGAGACCCAGTACTTC
TRBV5-6	-	-	TRBJ1-1	CASSYADGPTEAFF	TGTGCCAGCAGCTACGCCGATGGACCCACTGAAGCTTTCTTT
TRBV2	-	-	TRBJ2-5	CASRVQAKKTQYF	TGTGCCAGCAGGGTCCAGGCCAAGAAGACCCAGTACTTC
TRBV11-2	many	TRBD1	TRBJ2-7	CASSSQGEASYEQYF	TGTGCCAGCAGCTCCCAGGGGGAAGCATCCTACGAGCAGTACTTC
TRBV6-1	few	-	TRBJ1-2	CASSEGRGAPNGYTF	TGTGCCAGCAGTGAAGGCAGGGGAGCGCCCAATGGCTACACCTTC
TRBV19	-	TRBD1	TRBJ1-5	CASSIGMGQPSHQPQHF	TGTGCCAGTAGTATAGGTATGGGACAGCCCTCTCATCAGCCCCAGCATTTT
TRBV4-3	-	-	TRBJ1-2	CASSQTQGNDGYTF	TGCGCCAGCAGCCAAACCCAGGGGAACGATGGCTACACCTTC
TRBV4-3	-	-	TRBJ1-1	CASSQEARGSNTEAFF	TGCGCCAGCAGCCAAGAAGCAAGGGGTTCGAACACTGAAGCTTTCTTT
TRBV7-8	few	-	TRBJ2-2	CASSLGQRYTGELFF	TGTGCCAGCAGCTTAGGGCAGAGATACACCGGGGAGCTGTTTTTT
TRBV18	-	-	TRBJ2-1	CASSPPGALNEQFF	TGTGCCAGCTCACCACCAGGGGCGCTGAATGAGCAGTTCTTC
TRBV7-2	many	-	TRBJ2-3	CASSPGWGDTQYF	TGTGCCAGCAGCCCAGGCTGGGGAGATACGCAGTATTTT
TRBV7-8	many	-	TRBJ2-3	CASRQSDTQYF	TGTGCCAGCAGACAGTCAGATACGCAGTATTTT
TRBV6-5	-	TRBD1	TRBJ2-6	CASSYGTGSGANVLTF	TGTGCCAGCAGTTACGGGACAGGGTCCGGGGCCAACGTCCTGACTTTC
TRBV3-1	few	TRBD1	TRBJ2-5	CASRQGWETQYF	TGTGCCAGTAGACAGGGGTGGGAGACCCAGTACTTC
TRBV5-5	-	TRBD2	TRBJ2-1	CASSLVSGSGDEQFF	TGTGCCAGCAGCTTGGTTAGCGGGAGTGGGGATGAGCAGTTCTTC
TRBV6-1	-	-	TRBJ1-6	CASSELGGSSYNSPLHF	TGTGCCAGCAGTGAATTGGGGGGGAGCTCCTATAATTCACCCCTCCACTTT
TRBV6-1	few	-	TRBJ2-4	CASSALDDLLAKNIQYF	TGTGCCAGCAGTGCCCTCGACGACCTTCTAGCCAAAAACATTCAGTACTTC
TRBV28	many	TRBD1	TRBJ2-7	CASSQGQPPYEQYF	TGTGCCAGCAGTCAGGGACAGCCCCCCTACGAGCAGTACTTC
TRBV2	-	TRBD1	TRBJ1-4	CARSEGTGVNEKLFF	TGTGCCAGAAGTGAAGGGACAGGGGTTAATGAAAAACTGTTTTTT
TRBV7-2	-	-	TRBJ1-2	CVSTPQGVVGYTF	TGTGTCAGCACCCCACAGGGTGTCGTCGGCTACACCTTC
TRBV18	-	-	TRBJ2-5	CASSPDAGETQYF	TGTGCCAGCTCACCAGATGCGGGAGAGACCCAGTACTTC
TRBV20-1	-	TRBD2	TRBJ2-7	CSASNPSGRVKVGEQYF	TGCAGTGCTAGTAACCCTAGCGGGAGGGTAAAAGTGGGGGAGCAGTACTTC
TRBV6-1	-	-	TRBJ2-7	CASSENPRDVEQYF	TGTGCCAGCAGTGAAAACCCTCGGGACGTCGAGCAGTACTTC
TRBV15	-	-	TRBJ2-3	CATSRPSNTGDTQYF	TGTGCCACCAGCAGACCATCTAACACTGGAGATACGCAGTATTTT
TRBV20-1	few	TRBD2	TRBJ2-1	CSARGLAGGGYNEQFF	TGCAGTGCTAGAGGACTAGCGGGAGGGGGGTACAATGAGCAGTTCTTC
TRBV7-2	many	-	TRBJ2-1	CASSPTDEQFF	TGTGCCAGCAGCCCCACAGATGAGCAGTTCTTC
TRBV28	many	TRBD1	TRBJ2-7	CASSTRQGNYEQYF	TGTGCCAGCAGTACCCGACAGGGAAACTACGAGCAGTACTTC
TRBV30	many	-	TRBJ1-1	CAWIWGRGTEAFF	TGTGCCTGGATCTGGGGAAGGGGCACTGAAGCTTTCTTT